The 31 T cell receptor beta chains below come from one sample, sequenced in a study of Graves' ophthalmopathy and Graves' hyperthyroidism. As the template, RNA transcripts were used to amplify TCR beta CDR3 regions. After a first-round RT-PCR with HTBI primers, a second-round multiplex PCR was run. TCRdb reanalysed the multiplex PCR reads using MiXCR and keeps one entry per CDR3 protein. The sample includes 170,000 or so distinct CDR3 sequences, over 35% seen only once; the top ten take approximately 5.5%. Sample: peripheral blood. These receptors all come from a woman aged 40-49 years with Graves' ophthalmopathy.

In this sample, this clonotype turned up many times. This rearrangement joins TRBV20-1 to TRBJ1-1, with D possibly matching TRBD1 (5 bases). The V end was cut by 2 bases, the J end by 5 bases, with 18 bases between. CDR1 and CDR2 (germline): DFQATT, SNEGSKA (reference sequence). The CDR3 runs 15 residues. The CDR3 DNA is TGCAGTGCTAGATCCTCACTGTTGGGGCTTACTGAAGCTTTCTTT. This codes for CSARSSLLGLTEAFF.

This clonotype was recorded many times. The rearrangement links TRBV7-9 to TRBJ1-2, with unresolved D. The CDR3 has 14 residues. Trimming removed 0 bases from V and 2 bases from J, with 7 bases in between. The germline V gene has CDR1 SEHNR and CDR2 FQNEAQ (reference sequence). The chain's CDR3 is CASSLALGNYGYTF. CDR3 in DNA: TGTGCCAGCAGCTTAGCGCTAGGAAACTATGGCTACACCTTC.

The V gene is TRBV6-5, the J gene TRBJ1-2, with a weak D call TRBD1 (5 bases). Germline-derived CDR1 and CDR2 are MNHEY and SVGAGI. V was shortened by 4 bases and J by 2 bases, with 17 bases between the two germline ends. The length of the CDR3 is 16 residues. In nucleotides, the CDR3 is TGTGCCAGCAGTTCCGGAGGGGCCGTGACGAACTATGGCTACACCTTC. It translates to CASSSGGAVTNYGYTF.

This clonotype came up many times. The rearrangement links TRBV7-2 to TRBJ2-7; D is undetermined. Germline-derived CDR1 and CDR2 are SGHTA and FQGNSA. CDR3 length equals 12 residues. V was clipped by 2 bases and J by 4 bases, with 6 bases between them. Here the CDR3 reads CASSLLGYEQYF. DNA for the CDR3: TGTGCCAGCAGCTTACTGGGATACGAGCAGTACTTC.

This clonotype was counted ten times or more. The chain recombines TRBV10-3 with TRBJ1-2; 8 bases agree with TRBD1. The length of the CDR3 is 12 residues. Germline assignment: CDR1 ENHRY and CDR2 SYGVKD. V shed 6 bases and J 5 bases; nucleotides not matched to a gene: 2. The CDR3 nucleotides read TGTGCCATCAGCGGGACAGGTTATGGCTACACCTTC. It is translated as CAISGTGYGYTF.

The V and J genes are TRBV12-3 or TRBV12-4 and TRBJ1-1; D perhaps matches TRBD1 (5 bases). This CDR3 has 16 amino acids. The ends were cut back, 5 bases at V and 2 bases at J, with 18 bases in the middle. The CDR3, as DNA: TGTGCCAGCAGTCCCGGGACGAGGCGATCTAACACTGAAGCTTTCTTT. Translating it yields CASSPGTRRSNTEAFF.

The CDR3 DNA sequence: TGTGCCAGCAGTACAGGGACACCTGAAGCTTTCTTT. It is translated as CASSTGTPEAFF. V and J are TRBV2 and TRBJ1-1; D possibly corresponds to TRBD1 (6 bases). Germline assignment: CDR1 SNHLY and CDR2 FYNNEI. This CDR3 contains 12 residues. Trimming shortened V by 5 bases and J by 6 bases, and 10 bases separated the two germline ends.

This chain connects TRBV12-3 or TRBV12-4 to TRBJ1-1, with D possibly matching TRBD1 (5 bases). V was cut by 8 bases and J by 1 base, with 14 bases left in between. The CDR3 extends over 14 amino acids. The CDR3 DNA reads TGTGCCAGCCGAAAGACAGACCCGAACACTGAAGCTTTCTTT. This codes for CASRKTDPNTEAFF.

This clonotype was observed at least ten times. The junction differs from germline at one of its ends, possibly a read error. The chain uses TRBV6-5 and TRBJ2-5, with D unclear. CDR3 length equals 15 residues. Germline loops: CDR1 MNHEY, CDR2 SVGAGI. The CDR3: CASRAPSLHQETQHF. The CDR3 DNA reads TGTGCCAGCAGGGCGCCGTCCCTACACCAGGAGACCCAGCACTTC.

The chain links TRBV7-2 to TRBJ2-5; no clear D. The CDR3 is 12 amino acids. Trimming took 1 base from V and 7 from J, leaving 7 bases between them. Germline V gene lookup returns CDR1 SGHTA and CDR2 FQGNSA. The CDR3 protein is CASSLGRMTQYF. CDR3 DNA sequence: TGTGCCAGCAGCTTAGGCCGCATGACCCAGTACTTC.

The chain joins TRBV6-1 to TRBJ2-7, with 10 bases lining up with TRBD2. V lost 6 bases, J lost 6 bases, and 8 bases stayed unmatched. The CDR3 has 14 residues. Germline V lookup: CDR1 MNHNS, CDR2 SASEGT. The CDR3 here is CASRTLAGEGEQYF. In DNA, the CDR3 is TGTGCCAGCAGGACCCTAGCGGGAGAAGGCGAGCAGTACTTC.

This clonotype was counted between two and nine times. The chain combines TRBV12-3 or TRBV12-4 with TRBJ2-7; the D gene could be TRBD1 or TRBD2 (5 bases each). Trimming removed 6 bases from V and 2 bases from J, with 14 bases in between. The CDR3 totals 14 residues. In DNA, the CDR3 is TGTGCCAGCAGCCCCGGGACGGAGCCCTACGAGCAGTACTTC. This translates into CASSPGTEPYEQYF.

This clonotype was recorded at least ten times. The chain combines TRBV29-1 with TRBJ2-5, with 10 bases identical to TRBD1. Germline V gives CDR1 SQVTM, CDR2 ANQGSEA. After removal of 6 bases from V and 4 bases from J, the junction contained 11 bases not matched to a gene. The CDR3 contains 15 residues. The CDR3 DNA sequence: TGCAGCGTCTCTCCTAGACAGGGGGCGGGAGAGACCCAGTACTTC. The encoded protein is CSVSPRQGAGETQYF.

The CDR3 here is CASSSQGGRELFF. The CDR3 DNA reads as TGTGCCAGCAGTTCCCAGGGTGGCCGGGAGCTGTTTTTT. The chain recombines TRBV6-2 or TRBV6-3 with TRBJ2-2; tentative D call: TRBD1 (5 bases). CDR3 size: 13 residues. Trimming cost V 4 bases and J 9 bases, with 12 bases left between them. CDR1 MNHEY and CDR2 SVGEGT come from the germline V gene.

The rearrangement uses TRBV10-3 and TRBJ2-7, with 7 bases aligning to TRBD1. The CDR3 is 14 amino acids. Germline V gives CDR1 ENHRY, CDR2 SYGVKD. The trim removed 2 bases at V and 5 bases at J, leaving 6 bases unmatched. The CDR3 region has the DNA TGTGCCATCAGTGAGACTGACAGGGTCCACGAGCAGTACTTC. Its translation is CAISETDRVHEQYF.

The chain combines TRBV5-6 with TRBJ1-2; the D gene is possibly TRBD1 (5 bases). Germline values: CDR1 SGHDT, CDR2 YYEEEE. Trimming removed 3 bases at V and 0 bases at J, with 12 bases between. The CDR3 runs to 15 residues. The CDR3 protein is CASSSWTSTNYGYTF. The CDR3 nucleotides read TGTGCCAGCAGCTCGTGGACATCAACTAACTATGGCTACACCTTC.

The chain recombines TRBV6-1 with TRBJ2-5; D possibly corresponds to TRBD2 (5 bases). V dropped 8 bases and J dropped 5 bases, with 15 bases sitting between them. CDR1 MNHNS and CDR2 SASEGT come from the germline V gene. The CDR3 is 13 amino acids. The CDR3 here is CASVELRGETQYF. CDR3 DNA sequence: TGTGCCAGCGTCGAACTAAGAGGGGAGACCCAGTACTTC.

The chain carries TRBV7-2 and TRBJ2-7; TRBD1 might be the D (5 bases). This CDR3 is built from 14 residues. Germline V gene data show CDR1 as SGHTA and CDR2 as FQGNSA. V was cut by 3 bases and J by 3 bases, with 12 bases left in between. In DNA, the CDR3 is TGTGCCAGCAGCTTCCTTCCCAGGGACTACGAGCAGTACTTC. It yields the protein CASSFLPRDYEQYF.

At least ten counts were recorded for this clonotype. The chain joins TRBV7-9 to TRBJ2-2; 7 positions match TRBD1. The CDR3 runs 15 residues. The ends lost 5 bases at V and 2 bases at J; junction bases unmatched: 5. From germline, CDR1 is SEHNR and CDR2 FQNEAQ (reference sequence). This CDR3 reads CASSHWDSNTGELFF. In DNA, the CDR3 is TGTGCCAGCAGCCATTGGGACAGCAACACCGGGGAGCTGTTTTTT.

The J gene is TRBJ1-1, the V gene TRBV24-1; D perhaps matches TRBD1 (5 bases). The CDR3 sequence is 13 residues long. V lost 1 base, J lost 6 bases, and 8 bases lay in between. CDR1 is KGHDR, CDR2 SFDVKD, per germline. Written as DNA, the CDR3 is TGTGCCACCAGTGATTTTACGGGGGCTGAAGCTTTCTTT. This translates into CATSDFTGAEAFF.

The chain employs TRBV6-4 and TRBJ1-5, with D perhaps matching TRBD1 (5 bases). V lost 6 bases to trimming and J lost 9 bases, with 15 bases between them. The CDR3 spans 13 residues. The germline V gene has CDR1 MRHNA and CDR2 SNTAGT. CDR3 bases: TGTGCCAGCAGACGGGACGGTGCATTGCCCCAGCATTTT. Its translation is CASRRDGALPQHF.

The gene calls are TRBV27 and TRBJ2-5, with unresolved D. CDR3 length: 14 amino acids. V was clipped by 2 bases and J by 3 bases, with 10 bases between them. Per the germline V gene, CDR1 is MNHEY and CDR2 is SMNVEV (reference sequence). The CDR3 DNA is TGTGCCAGCAGTTTAAGGGCTGGGGAAGAGACCCAGTACTTC. Translated, it gives CASSLRAGEETQYF.

The gene calls are TRBV28 and TRBJ2-7, with 13 positions matching TRBD2. V was clipped by 2 bases and J by 0 bases; unmatched bases: 4. Per germline, CDR1 MDHEN and CDR2 SYDVKM. This CDR3 is built from 17 residues. This CDR3 is CASSLPTSGRTSYEQYF. The CDR3 DNA reads TGTGCCAGCAGTTTACCGACTAGCGGGAGGACCTCCTACGAGCAGTACTTC.

This chain uses TRBV6-1 with TRBJ1-1, with 9 bases lining up with TRBD1. Germline V gives CDR1 MNHNS, CDR2 SASEGT. V was pared by 4 bases and J by 5 bases, with 11 bases of the junction left unmatched. The length of the CDR3 is 16 residues. CDR3: CASSATGQGYGTEAFF. In nucleotides, the CDR3 is TGTGCCAGCAGTGCTACCGGACAGGGGTATGGAACTGAAGCTTTCTTT.

This clonotype was counted many times. J is TRBJ1-5 and V is TRBV6-2 or TRBV6-3; 10 positions match TRBD1. Germline V gene lookup returns CDR1 MNHEY and CDR2 SVGEGT. The V and J ends lost 5 bases and 3 bases, in that order; junction bases with no gene match: 7. The CDR3 has 16 residues. In DNA, the CDR3 is TGTGCCAGCAGTCCGCTGACAGGGGGCGTCAATCAGCCCCAGCATTTT. Translated, it gives CASSPLTGGVNQPQHF.

The chain recombines TRBV20-1 with TRBJ2-5; maybe TRBD1 (6 bases). The V and J ends lost 6 bases and 3 bases respectively, with 17 bases between them. The CDR3 consists of 14 residues. Germline assignment: CDR1 DFQATT and CDR2 SNEGSKA (reference sequence). CDR3: CSAPVGASEETQYF. CDR3 bases: TGCAGTGCCCCCGTGGGGGCCAGTGAAGAGACCCAGTACTTC.

This clonotype was seen more than once but under ten times. The genes are TRBV6-1 and TRBJ2-2; no clear D gene. The length of the CDR3 is 14 residues. The V gene lost 1 base and the J gene lost 7 bases, with 10 bases spanning the gap. Germline lookup yields CDR1 MNHNS and CDR2 SASEGT. In nucleotides, the CDR3 is TGTGCCAGCAGTGAAGGGGTTAAGGGCGGGGAGCTGTTTTTT. It is translated as CASSEGVKGGELFF.

This clonotype was picked up many times. The chain joins TRBV18 to TRBJ1-2, with D tentatively TRBD1 (5 bases). This CDR3 region has 14 residues. From germline, CDR1 is KGHSH and CDR2 LQKENI. Trimming removed 0 bases at V and 5 bases at J, with 10 bases between. The CDR3 is CASSPPQGTYGYTF. The CDR3 nucleotides are TGTGCCAGCTCACCACCCCAAGGGACTTATGGCTACACCTTC.

The rearrangement uses TRBV28 and TRBJ1-6; D unclear. The ends were cut back, 7 bases at V and 10 bases at J, with 8 bases in the middle. The CDR3 covers 11 residues. Germline assignment: CDR1 MDHEN and CDR2 SYDVKM. The CDR3 sequence is CASTNESPLHF. The CDR3 bases are TGTGCCAGCACCAACGAATCACCCCTCCACTTT.

This clonotype was detected ten times or more. The junction shows a germline mismatch at one end, possibly a read error. This chain links TRBV6-4 with TRBJ2-5; D might be TRBD2 (5 bases). Germline loops: CDR1 MRHNA, CDR2 SNTAGT. The CDR3 runs to 13 residues. CDR3 nucleotides: TGTGCCAGCAGTTACTCGAGGGTAGAGACCCAGTACTTC. This sequence encodes CASSYSRVETQYF.

CDR3 in amino acids: CATGGYTEAFF. Here the CDR3 DNA reads TGTGCCACCGGGGGGTACACTGAAGCTTTCTTT. The chain carries TRBV6-1 and TRBJ1-1; D might be TRBD1 (5 bases). The CDR3 spans 11 residues. V gave up 10 bases and J gave up 3 bases, with 9 bases separating them. CDR1 and CDR2 (germline): MNHNS, SASEGT.